The clone carrying this T cell receptor beta chain came up a few times. These data are taken from a study of blood T cells in healthy people across ages. This CDR3 spans 15 amino acids. Per the germline V gene, CDR1 is MGHRA and CDR2 is YSYEKL. The ends were cut back, 1 base at V and 2 bases at J, with 11 bases in the middle. The sample providers were healthy Caucasian people from Russia, aged roughly 6 to 95. PCR was performed a second time for roughly 6 to 12 cycles using a sample-barcoded 5' primer and a J-beta primer mix. TCRdb ran MiXCR on the 5' RACE reads and lists one entry per CDR3 protein. Of fewer than 650,000 distinct CDR3 sequences listed, about a quarter are singletons. These records were also assigned to another study, of T cells of mothers and their children. This second report adds: Related pairs of mothers and children showed slightly higher, non-significant overlap versus unrelated pairs.

The chain links TRBV4-1 to TRBJ1-2; D is undetermined. The specimen was blood. The source is a boy aged 2 to 9 in good health. Here the CDR3 DNA reads TGCGCCAGCAGCCAAGGTCCGACTCTAAACTATGGCTACACCTTC. This translates into CASSQGPTLNYGYTF.